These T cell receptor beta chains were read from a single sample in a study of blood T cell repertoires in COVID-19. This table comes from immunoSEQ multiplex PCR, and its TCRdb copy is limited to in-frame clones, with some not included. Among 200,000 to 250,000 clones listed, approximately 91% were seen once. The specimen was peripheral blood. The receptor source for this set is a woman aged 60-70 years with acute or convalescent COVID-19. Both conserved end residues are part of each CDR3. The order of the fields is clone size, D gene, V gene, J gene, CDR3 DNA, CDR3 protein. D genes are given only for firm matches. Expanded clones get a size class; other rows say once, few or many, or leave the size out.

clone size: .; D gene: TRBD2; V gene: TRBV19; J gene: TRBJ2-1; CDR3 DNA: TGTGCCAGTAGTGGGGGACTAGCCTGGGATGAGCAGTTCTTC; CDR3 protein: CASSGGLAWDEQFF
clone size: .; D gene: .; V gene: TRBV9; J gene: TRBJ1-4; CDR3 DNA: TGTGCCAGCAGCGTAGCTGCTAATGAAAAACTGTTTTTT; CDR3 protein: CASSVAANEKLFF
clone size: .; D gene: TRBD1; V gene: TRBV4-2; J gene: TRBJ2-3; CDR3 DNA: TGTGCCAGCAGCCCGCGACAGGGGGCATCGGATACGCAGTATTTT; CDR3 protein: CASSPRQGASDTQYF
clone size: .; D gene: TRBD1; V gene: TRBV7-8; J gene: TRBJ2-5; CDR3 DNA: TGTGCCAGCAGCGTAGACAGGGGCCGTGCGACCCAGTACTTC; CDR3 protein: CASSVDRGRATQYF
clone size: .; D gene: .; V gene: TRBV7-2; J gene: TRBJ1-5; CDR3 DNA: TGTGCCAGCAGTCTTGTCCGCAATCAGCCCCAGCATTTT; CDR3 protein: CASSLVRNQPQHF
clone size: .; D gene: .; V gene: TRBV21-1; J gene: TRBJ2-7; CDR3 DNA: TGTGCCAGCAGCAACCGACAGGACCTACCCAAATACGAGCAGTACTTC; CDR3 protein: CASSNRQDLPKYEQYF
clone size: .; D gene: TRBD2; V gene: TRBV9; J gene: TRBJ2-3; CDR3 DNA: TGTGCCAGCAGCGTAGCTGGTAGCGGGAGAGAAGATACGCAGTATTTT; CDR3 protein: CASSVAGSGREDTQYF
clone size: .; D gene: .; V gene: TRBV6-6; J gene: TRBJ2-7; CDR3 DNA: TGTGCCAGCAGTTACTCGGGGGGTGCAAGGTTCTACGAGCAGTACTTC; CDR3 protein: CASSYSGGARFYEQYF
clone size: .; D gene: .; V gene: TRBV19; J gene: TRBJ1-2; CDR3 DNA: TGTGCCAGTAGTATACAGGGAAACTATGGCTACACCTTC; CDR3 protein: CASSIQGNYGYTF
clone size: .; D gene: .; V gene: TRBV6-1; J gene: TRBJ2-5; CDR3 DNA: TGTGCCAGCAGTGAACGAGGGCGGGACGGAGAGACCCAGTACTTC; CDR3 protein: CASSERGRDGETQYF
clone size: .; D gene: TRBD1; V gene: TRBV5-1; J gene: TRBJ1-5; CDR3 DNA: TGCGCCAGCAGCTCGACAGGGGATAGCAATCAGCCCCAGCATTTT; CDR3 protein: CASSSTGDSNQPQHF
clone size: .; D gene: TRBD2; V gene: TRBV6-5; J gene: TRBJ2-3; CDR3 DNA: TGTGCCAGCAGTTACTCCGGGACTATCAGCACAGATACGCAGTATTTT; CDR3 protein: CASSYSGTISTDTQYF
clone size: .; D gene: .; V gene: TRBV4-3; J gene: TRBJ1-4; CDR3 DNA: TGCGCCAGCAGCCACCTATACAGGGAAACTAATGAAAAACTGTTTTTT; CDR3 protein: CASSHLYRETNEKLFF
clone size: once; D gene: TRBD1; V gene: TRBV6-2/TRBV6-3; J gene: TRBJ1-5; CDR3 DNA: TGTGCCAGCAGTTACGGCGGGACAGGGGAGACTCAGCCCCAGCATTTT; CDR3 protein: CASSYGGTGETQPQHF
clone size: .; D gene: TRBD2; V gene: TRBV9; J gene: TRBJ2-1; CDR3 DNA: TGTGCCAGCAGCGTAGATCGAGCGGGAGGGGTAAATGAGCAGTTCTTC; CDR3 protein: CASSVDRAGGVNEQFF
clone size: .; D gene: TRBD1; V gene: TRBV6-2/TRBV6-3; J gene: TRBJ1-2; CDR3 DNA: TGTGCCAGCAGTTCTCAGGGGGCGTCGATCTATGGCTACACCTTC; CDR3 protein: CASSSQGASIYGYTF
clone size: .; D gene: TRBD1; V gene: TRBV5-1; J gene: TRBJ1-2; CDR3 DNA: TGCGCCAGCAGCTTGGGGACAGGGCTTGATGGCTACACCTTC; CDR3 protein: CASSLGTGLDGYTF
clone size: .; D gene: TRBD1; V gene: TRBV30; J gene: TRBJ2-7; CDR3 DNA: TGTGCCTGGAGTGACGGGACAGGTAGCTACGAGCAGTACTTC; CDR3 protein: CAWSDGTGSYEQYF
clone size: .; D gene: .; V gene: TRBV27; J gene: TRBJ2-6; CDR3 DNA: TGTGCCAGCAGTTTATTGTCAGGAGGGGCCAACGTCCTGACTTTC; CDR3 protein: CASSLLSGGANVLTF
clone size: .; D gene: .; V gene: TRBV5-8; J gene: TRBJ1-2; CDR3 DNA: TGTGCCAGCAGCTTGGTAATAGGGGGAGCAGGGCCCAACTATGGCTACACCTTC; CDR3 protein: CASSLVIGGAGPNYGYTF
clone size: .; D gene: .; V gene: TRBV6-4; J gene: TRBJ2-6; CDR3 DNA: TGTGCCAGCAGTGACCAACCCCAGGGGTCTGGGGCCAACGTCCTGACTTTC; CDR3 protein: CASSDQPQGSGANVLTF
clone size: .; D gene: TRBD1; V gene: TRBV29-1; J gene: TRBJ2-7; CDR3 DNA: TGCAGCGTTGAGGGACAGGGTAACCCCTACGAGCAGTACTTC; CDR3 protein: CSVEGQGNPYEQYF